This entry is about one TCR beta chain. Trimming took 2 bases from V and 0 from J, leaving 8 bases between them. CDR1 is MNHEY and CDR2 is SVGEGT in the germline V gene. This CDR3 has 15 amino acids. These data originate in a study of T cells in Graves' hyperthyroidism and ophthalmopathy. These patients, aged 18 to 65, had recently diagnosed hyperthyroidism lasting under 2 months. Regions amplified from RNA transcripts were the TCR beta CDR3 regions. Primed by the HTBI set, a first-round RT-PCR was run on the TCR CDR3. MiXCR, applied by TCRdb to the multiplex PCR reads, yields one record per CDR3 protein. The data show about 590,000 distinct CDR3 sequences, with 15% to 18% seen just once and 6.5% to 8% held by the top ten.

The chain carries TRBV6-2 or TRBV6-3 and TRBJ1-5, with D possibly TRBD1 on 6 matching bases. The clonotype was recovered from a woman in her 30s with Graves' hyperthyroidism. Material: blood. The CDR3 DNA reads as TGTGCCAGCAGTTACCGGGACAATAGCAATCAGCCCCAGCATTTT. Its protein is CASSYRDNSNQPQHF.